One sample yielded the 30 T cell receptor beta chains listed below, sequenced in a study of PD-1 blockade in mismatch repair-deficient tumors. Some clones are missing from TCRdb's copy, which holds only in-frame ones; the method was immunoSEQ multiplex PCR. Among roughly 120,000 clones listed, around nine tenths were seen once. This material consisted of peripheral blood, taken roughly 70 weeks after starting pembrolizumab. The receptors were sampled from an adult with mismatch repair-deficient cancer.

The chain carries TRBV6-7 and TRBJ1-1; D unclear. TRBV6-7 qualifies as an ORF whose function is uncertain. The CDR3 runs 16 residues. Trimming took off 2 bases at V and 2 bases at J, with 15 bases between the two ends. This CDR3 reads CASSYPIGNVNTEAFF. CDR3 coding DNA: TGTGCCAGCAGTTACCCCATAGGGAACGTAAACACTGAAGCTTTCTTT.

This clone has a handful of counts. The chain recombines TRBV7-9 with TRBJ2-7, with no clear D. The CDR3 is made up of 14 amino acids. V lost 1 base and J 2 bases, leaving 9 bases between the germline ends. In germline, CDR1 is SEHNR, CDR2 FQNEAQ (reference sequence). CDR3 bases: TGTGCCAGCAGCTTAGGTGGGCGCACCTACGAGCAGTACTTC. The encoded protein is CASSLGGRTYEQYF.

This sequence joins TRBV7-8 and TRBJ2-7; D remains ambiguous. Trimming took off 3 bases at V and 7 bases at J, with 16 bases between the two ends. The CDR3 contains 14 residues. CDR1 is SGHVS, CDR2 FQNEAQ, per germline. In nucleotides, the CDR3 is TGTGCCAGCAGCTTTAACCTTGGGGTCGGGGAGCAGTACTTC. Translating gives CASSFNLGVGEQYF.

CDR3 bases: TGTGCCAGCAGTTACTCGGGGACAGGGCGATACGAGCAGTACTTC. As protein: CASSYSGTGRYEQYF. V usage is TRBV6-5 and J usage is TRBJ2-7, with 9 bases matching TRBD1. The germline CDR1 and CDR2 sequences are MNHEY and SVGAGI. This CDR3 comprises 15 residues. V dropped 0 bases and J dropped 4; count of bases not matched to a gene: 4.

As regards this clone: The sample holds other DNA sequences that translate to the same CDR3. J is TRBJ2-7 and V is TRBV5-1; no definite D call. V was cut by 1 base and J by 0 bases, with 2 bases left in between. Germline lookup yields CDR1 SGHRS and CDR2 YFSETQ. CDR3 length: 12 amino acids. DNA for the CDR3: TGCGCCAGCAGCTTGAGCTCCTACGAGCAGTACTTC. Encoded protein: CASSLSSYEQYF.

V usage is TRBV11-2 and J usage is TRBJ2-1; TRBD1 matches at 9 bases. The length of the CDR3 is 14 residues. After removal of 0 bases from V and 8 bases from J, the junction contained 2 bases not matched to a gene. CDR1 and CDR2 from the germline V gene are SGHAT and FQNNGV. This CDR3 is CASSLEDRGHEQFF. Here the CDR3 DNA reads TGTGCCAGCAGCTTAGAGGACAGGGGCCATGAGCAGTTCTTC.

The chain has TRBV4-3 and TRBJ2-3, with unresolved D. The CDR3 covers 15 residues. V dropped 0 bases and J dropped 1 base, with 8 bases sitting between them. CDR1 LGHNA and CDR2 YSLEER come from the germline V gene. The chain's CDR3 is CASSQDPRGTDTQYF. The CDR3 nucleotides are TGCGCCAGCAGCCAAGATCCCAGAGGCACAGATACGCAGTATTTT.

The chain links TRBV27 to TRBJ2-7; weak D call: TRBD2 (7 bases). The CDR3 length is 14 residues. Deletions cut 5 bases from V and 7 bases from J, with 18 bases between. Germline V gives CDR1 MNHEY, CDR2 SMNVEV (reference sequence). This chain's CDR3 is CASSKTGGGGEQYF. CDR3 DNA: TGTGCCAGCAGTAAGACGGGGGGAGGGGGAGAGCAGTACTTC.

The chain uses TRBV10-2 and TRBJ2-5, with TRBD1 as a possible D gene (5 bases). The CDR3 has 15 residues. The V gene lost 5 bases and the J gene lost 1 base, with 14 bases spanning the gap. Germline V gives CDR1 WSHSY, CDR2 SAAADI. CDR3 residues: CASSQANGAQETQYF. CDR3 coding DNA: TGCGCCAGCAGTCAGGCGAATGGGGCCCAAGAGACCCAGTACTTC.

The chain joins TRBV29-1 to TRBJ1-1; D is possibly TRBD1 (6 bases). CDR1 and CDR2 from the germline V gene are SQVTM and ANQGSEA. The V end was cut by 4 bases, the J end by 6 bases, with 18 bases between. The CDR3 loop spans 14 amino acids. CDR3 sequence reads: CSVVSTDRNSEAFF. The CDR3 DNA is TGCAGCGTTGTTTCGACGGACAGAAACTCTGAAGCTTTCTTT.

The genes are TRBV4-3 and TRBJ2-1, with TRBD2 matching 11 bases. Germline CDR1 LGHNA, CDR2 YSLEER. With 4 bases clipped from V and 11 bases from J, the junction kept 16 bases outside the gene matches. The CDR3 consists of 17 residues. The CDR3 coding sequence is TGCGCCAGCAGCCCTCTAGGGAGGGGGACTAGCGGTAATCAGCAGTTCTTC. It encodes CASSPLGRGTSGNQQFF.

V and J are TRBV19 and TRBJ1-5; 12 bases agree with TRBD1. V lost 5 bases, J lost 4 bases, and 9 bases stayed unmatched. CDR3 length: 17 amino acids. The germline gives CDR1 LNHDA, CDR2 SQIVND (reference sequence). The CDR3 reads CASSGGQGASLNQPQHF. CDR3 DNA sequence: TGTGCCAGTAGTGGGGGACAGGGGGCGAGTTTGAATCAGCCCCAGCATTTT.

V usage is TRBV5-1 and J usage is TRBJ2-5; 9 bases match TRBD1. Germline loops: CDR1 SGHRS, CDR2 YFSETQ. The J segment lost 5 bases and the V segment lost 2 bases, leaving 7 bases of the junction unmatched. The CDR3 totals 15 residues. This chain's CDR3 is CASSFVGTGLETQYF. As DNA, the CDR3 is TGCGCCAGCAGCTTCGTGGGGACAGGGCTGGAGACCCAGTACTTC.

The chain employs TRBV12-5 and TRBJ1-1; D unresolved. Deletions cut 1 base from V and 6 bases from J, with 9 bases between. The germline V gene encodes CDR1 LGHNT and CDR2 FRNRAP. The CDR3 contains 13 residues. The CDR3 loop is CASGLDRAAEAFF. CDR3 bases: TGTGCTAGTGGTTTGGATAGGGCTGCTGAAGCTTTCTTT.

The rearrangement links TRBV19 to TRBJ2-7, with 9 bases identical to TRBD1. CDR3 length equals 14 residues. The V segment lost 5 bases and the J segment 5 bases; nucleotides outside the gene matches: 7. The V gene's germline CDR1 is LNHDA and CDR2 SQIVND (reference sequence). The CDR3 loop is CASSPRTGANEQYF. The CDR3 coding sequence is TGTGCCAGTAGTCCCCGGACAGGGGCGAACGAGCAGTACTTC.

The V and J genes are TRBV14 and TRBJ2-1; the D gene could be TRBD1 or TRBD2 (5 bases each). The germline gives CDR1 SGHDN, CDR2 FVKESK. The germline V and J ends were trimmed by 4 bases and 4 bases, with 14 bases remaining between them. The CDR3 is 15 amino acids. The CDR3 loop reads CASSPGTVFYNEQFF. Here the CDR3 DNA reads TGTGCCAGCAGCCCCGGGACGGTTTTTTACAATGAGCAGTTCTTC.

The gene calls are TRBV10-1 and TRBJ2-3; 8 positions agree with TRBD2. The V gene's germline CDR1 is WNHNN and CDR2 SYGVQD (reference sequence). This CDR3 has 16 residues. V shed 8 bases and J 3 bases; nucleotides not matched to a gene: 13. DNA of the CDR3: TGCGCCAGCTTAAAAAGGTCTAGCGGGCTGACAGATACGCAGTATTTT. Translation: CASLKRSSGLTDTQYF.

The chain joins TRBV6-5 to TRBJ2-2; D is undetermined. V lost 8 bases, J lost 7 bases, and 8 bases lay in between. This CDR3 is 11 amino acids long. Germline V gene data show CDR1 as MNHEY and CDR2 as SVGAGI. The CDR3 sequence is CASRSGGELFF. The CDR3 nucleotides are TGTGCCAGCCGGTCTGGCGGGGAGCTGTTTTTT.

The sample holds a few counts of this clone. The chain employs TRBV7-8 and TRBJ2-7, with D possibly being TRBD1 (6 bases). The V gene's germline CDR1 is SGHVS and CDR2 FQNEAQ. V lost 4 bases to trimming and J lost 9 bases, with 19 bases between them. The CDR3 length is 14 residues. As DNA, the CDR3 is TGTGCCAGCAGCTCGTCCGGGACACCTATTGGGCAGTACTTC. Translated, it gives CASSSSGTPIGQYF.

This chain uses TRBV5-5 with TRBJ2-5; D is possibly TRBD1 (6 bases). Deletions cut 6 bases from V and 1 base from J, with 10 bases between. The CDR3 loop spans 13 amino acids. CDR1 and CDR2 (germline): SGHKS, YYEKEE (reference sequence). The CDR3 protein is CASMTGIQETQYF. The CDR3 DNA reads TGTGCCAGCATGACAGGTATCCAAGAGACCCAGTACTTC.

V usage is TRBV4-3 and J usage is TRBJ2-7, with a possible D match to TRBD2 (5 bases). The CDR3 runs to 18 residues. CDR1 and CDR2 from the germline V gene are LGHNA and YSLEER. The germline V and J ends were trimmed by 1 base and 6 bases, with 25 bases remaining between them. CDR3 in amino acids: CASSQGLDSVQSLVEQYF. CDR3 nucleotides: TGCGCCAGCAGCCAAGGTCTGGACTCCGTCCAATCCTTGGTCGAGCAGTACTTC.

The chain joins TRBV4-1 to TRBJ2-3, with TRBD2 matching over 7 bases. There are 16 residues in the CDR3. J gave up 5 bases and V 4 bases, and 12 bases lay outside the gene matches. Germline CDR1 MGHRA, CDR2 YSYEKL. The DNA of the CDR3 is TGCGCCAGCAGCCCGATACTAGCGCGGGGTATAGATACGCAGTATTTT. It yields the protein CASSPILARGIDTQYF.

This chain uses TRBV7-6 with TRBJ2-3; D possibly corresponds to TRBD2 (6 bases). V was shortened by 4 bases and J by 0 bases, with 20 bases between the two germline ends. There are 18 residues in the CDR3. The germline V gene has CDR1 SGHVS and CDR2 FNYEAQ. The CDR3 is CASSSWDSTDVSTDTQYF. Here the CDR3 DNA reads TGTGCCAGCAGCTCCTGGGACTCCACCGACGTTAGCACAGATACGCAGTATTTT.

This chain links TRBV11-2 with TRBJ2-7; TRBD1 matches 9 bases. The CDR3 runs 15 residues. J gave up 1 base and V 8 bases, and 9 bases lay outside the gene matches. Germline V gene sequence: CDR1 SGHAT, CDR2 FQNNGV. The CDR3 protein is CASQAQGASSYEQYF. As DNA, the CDR3 is TGTGCCAGCCAAGCACAGGGGGCGTCTTCCTACGAGCAGTACTTC.

This clone was counted once. V gene TRBV21-1 combines with J gene TRBJ1-3. TRBV21-1 is classified as a pseudogene. The CDR3 runs 16 residues. The CDR3 sequence: CASSKVRGARGNTIYF. In DNA form, the CDR3 reads TGTGCCAGCAGCAAAGTTCGGGGGGCGAGAGGAAACACCATATATTTT.

This sequence joins TRBV29-1 and TRBJ2-1, with unresolved D. V dropped 4 bases and J dropped 2 bases, with 9 bases sitting between them. The CDR3 sequence is 13 residues long. From germline, CDR1 is SQVTM and CDR2 ANQGSEA. The CDR3: CSVVRPTYNEQFF. In DNA, the CDR3 is TGCAGCGTTGTTAGACCTACCTACAATGAGCAGTTCTTC.

As DNA, the CDR3 is TGTGCCAGCAGCTCTCACCAGGGTTTGGCTTCCACCATATATTTT. It codes for CASSSHQGLASTIYF. The J gene is TRBJ1-3, the V gene TRBV11-2, with a weak D call TRBD1 (5 bases). Deletions cut 4 bases from V and 9 bases from J, with 19 bases between. Germline CDR1 is SGHAT and CDR2 is FQNNGV. The CDR3 has 15 amino acids.

The CDR3 here is CASSLAADHNEKLFF. As DNA, the CDR3 is TGTGCCAGCAGCTTAGCAGCAGATCATAATGAAAAACTGTTTTTT. The chain employs TRBV7-9 and TRBJ1-4, with D unclear. The V and J ends lost 0 bases and 4 bases respectively, with 9 bases between them. The CDR3 spans 15 residues. Germline CDR1 SEHNR, CDR2 FQNEAQ (reference sequence).

The V and J genes are TRBV11-3 and TRBJ2-1; 7 bases line up with TRBD2. The CDR3 is 17 residues long. Losses at the gene ends were 5 bases for V and 4 bases for J; bases not matched to a gene: 14. The germline V gene has CDR1 SGHNT and CDR2 YENEEA. CDR3 loop: CASSHPRRGAGYNEQFF. Written as DNA, the CDR3 is TGTGCCAGCAGCCACCCCCGGAGGGGAGCGGGGTACAATGAGCAGTTCTTC.

The V and J genes are TRBV6-1 and TRBJ1-3; weak D call: TRBD1 (5 bases). V lost 8 bases to trimming and J lost 2 bases, with 10 bases between them. Germline CDR1 and CDR2: MNHNS and SASEGT. The CDR3 runs 13 residues. CDR3 sequence (DNA): TGTGCCAGCGCCAGGGTAGCTGGAAACACCATATATTTT. This sequence encodes CASARVAGNTIYF.